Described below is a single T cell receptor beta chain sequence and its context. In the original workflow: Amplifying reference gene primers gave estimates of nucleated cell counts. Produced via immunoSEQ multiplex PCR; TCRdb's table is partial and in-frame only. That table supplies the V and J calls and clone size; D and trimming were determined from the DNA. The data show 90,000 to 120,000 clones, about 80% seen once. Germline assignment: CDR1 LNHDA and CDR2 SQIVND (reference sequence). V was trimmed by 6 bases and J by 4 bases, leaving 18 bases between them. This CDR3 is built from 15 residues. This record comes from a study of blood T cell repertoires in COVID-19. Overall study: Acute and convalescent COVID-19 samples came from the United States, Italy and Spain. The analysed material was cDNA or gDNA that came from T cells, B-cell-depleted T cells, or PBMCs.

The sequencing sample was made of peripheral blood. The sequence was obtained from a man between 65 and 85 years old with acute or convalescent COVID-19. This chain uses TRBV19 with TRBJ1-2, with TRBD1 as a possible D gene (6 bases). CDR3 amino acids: CASSNTGIEIYGYTF. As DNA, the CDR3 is TGTGCCAGTAGCAATACAGGGATTGAGATCTATGGCTACACCTTC.